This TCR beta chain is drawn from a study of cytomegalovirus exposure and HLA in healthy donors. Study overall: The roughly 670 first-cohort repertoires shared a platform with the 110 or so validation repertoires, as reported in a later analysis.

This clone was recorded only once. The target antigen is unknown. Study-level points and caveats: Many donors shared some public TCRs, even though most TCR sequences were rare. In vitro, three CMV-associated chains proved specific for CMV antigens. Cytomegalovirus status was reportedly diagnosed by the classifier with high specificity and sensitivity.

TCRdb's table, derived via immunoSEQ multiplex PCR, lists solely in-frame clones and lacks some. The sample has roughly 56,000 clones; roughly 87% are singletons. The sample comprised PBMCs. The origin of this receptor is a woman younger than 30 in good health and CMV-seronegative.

The CDR3 reads CASSPGTEVGPLHF. CDR3 sequence (DNA): TGCGCCAGCAGCCCAGGGACAGAAGTTGGCCCCCTCCACTTT. The chain combines TRBV5-1 with TRBJ1-6, with 7 nucleotides matching TRBD1. Losses at the gene ends were 4 bases for V and 13 bases for J; bases not matched to a gene: 11. Per germline, CDR1 SGHRS and CDR2 YFSETQ. This CDR3 is 14 amino acids long.